The entry that follows covers one T cell receptor (beta chain) sequence. Its antigen is as yet unknown. This sample stems from a study of regulatory T cells in long-lasting Graves disease. Through Arm-PCR of CDR3 regions and iRepertoire HTBI primers, TCR beta libraries were built. In TCRdb, the multiplex PCR reads were re-called with MiXCR into one record per CDR3 protein. The sample carries under 500,000 distinct CDR3 sequences, roughly 20% recorded once. The CDR3 length is 15 residues. The V and J ends lost 3 bases and 3 bases respectively, with 13 bases between them. CDR1 is SGDLS, CDR2 YYNGEE, per germline. Specified time point: persistent/refractory GD, antithyroid drugs over 5 years with positive TRAb. Scientists built the TCR library using RNA that was extracted from PBMCs. From an endocrinology department in Xi'an, China, came the patients. Study outcomes and limitations: The study found persistent patients shared more public clonotypes (over 2,500) than new patients (over 900).

Sequenced here: peripheral blood mononuclear cells (PBMCs), sampled when the disease was refractory, from a patient treated with antithyroid drugs. The chain is built from TRBV9 and TRBJ2-1; D is undetermined. This receptor was obtained from a female donor with Graves disease. The CDR3 protein is CASSASWPIYNEQFF. In DNA form, the CDR3 reads TGTGCCAGCAGCGCCTCTTGGCCCATCTACAATGAGCAGTTCTTC.